Listed below are T cell receptor beta chains from one sample, sequenced in a study of lymphopenia after photon versus proton radiotherapy. Assay used: immunoSEQ multiplex PCR; TCRdb lists only in-frame clones, some missing. The table has roughly 30,000 clones, over 85% seen once; the top ten hold roughly 0.78%. The sequencing used peripheral blood, collected from a patient treated with photon-based radiotherapy. These receptors were collected from a woman aged 45-65 years with cholangiocarcinoma. Each CDR3 is given with its conserved first and last residue.

CDR3 protein | J gene | V gene
CASSSSRGSDTEAFF | TRBJ1-1 | TRBV5-4
CASRMDRGVGYGYTF | TRBJ1-2 | TRBV7-2
CAWSLNTGELFF | TRBJ2-2 | TRBV30
CASSLSGWIVGTEAFF | TRBJ1-1 | TRBV5-1
CARKTETGVGYTF | TRBJ1-2 | TRBV6-5
CASTQSGSYNQPQHF | TRBJ1-5 | TRBV19
CASSFSGLLNTEAFF | TRBJ1-1 | TRBV11-2
CASSVGLTGGSPFGYTF | TRBJ1-2 | TRBV9
CASSWGQRSGNTIYF | TRBJ1-3 | TRBV7-8
CATKRGVGGPLSSYNEQFF | TRBJ2-1 | TRBV27
CASSVGAGEKLFF | TRBJ1-4 | TRBV9
CAIRGQGGNTIYF | TRBJ1-3 | TRBV10-3
CASGDGPKDEQFF | TRBJ2-1 | TRBV6-6
CASSYFGQDYTF | TRBJ1-2 | TRBV6-5
CASSYVDTQYF | TRBJ2-3 | TRBV28
CASGGGAIRNEQFF | TRBJ2-1 | TRBV5-4
CASISTGQPQHF | TRBJ1-5 | TRBV28
CAWTRDRGDSPLHF | TRBJ1-6 | TRBV30
CASSPPSGGTNTEAFF | TRBJ1-1 | TRBV18
CASSSGQARGAQYF | TRBJ2-7 | TRBV7-2
CASSYPDGYYAYEQYF | TRBJ2-7 | TRBV6-6
CASSPNRDYGYTF | TRBJ1-2 | TRBV5-1
CASSTGQTSGNTIYF | TRBJ1-3 | TRBV19
CASSYSSGDSPLHF | TRBJ1-6 | TRBV6-6
CASSSTNTGELFF | TRBJ2-2 | TRBV19
CATSREGYTTYEQYF | TRBJ2-7 | TRBV15
CASSSLDRQTGELFF | TRBJ2-2 | TRBV11-3
CASSVVGSSTEAFF | TRBJ1-1 | TRBV9
CASIITGRRGELFF | TRBJ2-2 | TRBV6-6
CAPDLSDVINEKLFF | TRBJ1-4 | TRBV30
CASSLARASGGSRSYEQYF | TRBJ2-7 | TRBV11-3
CSAPDRPYGYTF | TRBJ1-2 | TRBV29-1
CASSQTSSFGLHYGYTF | TRBJ1-2 | TRBV4-1
CASSPRAADGYTF | TRBJ1-2 | TRBV18
CASSQGGLSISGNTIYF | TRBJ1-3 | TRBV4-1
CASSLASGQGTEAFF | TRBJ1-1 | TRBV7-8
CASSIHPGGELFF | TRBJ2-2 | TRBV7-8
CAWSRSGSTEAFF | TRBJ1-1 | TRBV30
CASSFPGQPQHF | TRBJ1-5 | TRBV7-2
CAWSVTWGSASEKLFF | TRBJ1-4 | TRBV30
CASSVNGNTEAFF | TRBJ1-1 | TRBV9
CASSLVRSRDQPQHF | TRBJ1-5 | TRBV7-2
CASRLGVSYNEQFF | TRBJ2-1 | TRBV12-2
CASSQDRARSSYNEQFF | TRBJ2-1 | TRBV4-3
CASSAETTPEPQHF | TRBJ1-5 | TRBV2
CAWSRAGSNTEAFF | TRBJ1-1 | TRBV30
CASSQGRARKTAAHNEQFF | TRBJ2-1 | TRBV4-1
CASSQETGGSYNEQFF | TRBJ2-1 | TRBV4-1
CASSSQETQYF | TRBJ2-5 | TRBV18
CSVDRAAAQYF | TRBJ2-5 | TRBV29-1
CASSQDFGEQFF | TRBJ2-1 | TRBV11-3
CASTVSVGNPPEHGYTF | TRBJ1-2 | TRBV9
CASSLEGGNQPQHF | TRBJ1-5 | TRBV4-3
CAWGSGQGNQPQHF | TRBJ1-5 | TRBV30
CAVGVEKGYTF | TRBJ1-2 | TRBV10-3
CASSLESSNQPQHF | TRBJ1-5 | TRBV18
CASSPLGTGGYEQYF | TRBJ2-7 | TRBV2
CASIKRGGSTDTQYF | TRBJ2-3 | TRBV5-4